The 10 T cell receptor beta chains below all came from one sample that was sequenced in a study of CD8 T cells in ankylosing spondylitis. Via MiXCR, TCRdb re-called the 5' RACE reads, giving one row per CDR3 protein. Of about 160,000 distinct CDR3 sequences listed, about 16% were seen once; the top ten hold 7.8%. The sample was blood, either unsorted or a sorted T cell fraction (not recorded which). Receptor source: a male donor with ankylosing spondylitis or in good health (not recorded which).

The table lists this clonotype with many counts. The chain links TRBV5-1 to TRBJ2-6; D not certain. Deletions cut 4 bases from V and 0 bases from J, with 8 bases between. This CDR3 has 15 residues. The germline V gene has CDR1 SGHRS and CDR2 YFSETQ. The CDR3 here is CASSHTYSGANVLTF. The CDR3 nucleotides are TGCGCCAGCAGCCATACCTACTCTGGGGCCAACGTCCTGACTTTC.

The chain combines TRBV14 with TRBJ2-1; 8 bases line up with TRBD2. V dropped 3 bases and J dropped 6; count of bases not matched to a gene: 4. The CDR3 totals 14 residues. Per germline, CDR1 SGHDN and CDR2 FVKESK. The CDR3 bases are TGTGCCAGCAGCCACCGGACTAGCAGCAATGAGCAGTTCTTC. It is translated as CASSHRTSSNEQFF.

The rearrangement links TRBV10-1 to TRBJ2-4; TRBD2 matches 12 bases. This CDR3 contains 17 residues. Germline values: CDR1 WNHNN, CDR2 SYGVQD (reference sequence). With 3 bases clipped from V and 2 bases from J, the junction kept 5 bases outside the gene matches. The CDR3 DNA sequence: TGCGCCAGCAGTGACGGGACTAGCGGGTTTTCCAAAAACATTCAGTACTTC. Encoded protein: CASSDGTSGFSKNIQYF.

This clonotype was found once. The gene calls are TRBV12-3 or TRBV12-4 and TRBJ1-1; no reliable D call. V lost 3 bases and J lost 7, with 6 bases in between. The CDR3 has 11 amino acids. CDR3: CASSFMDEAFF. DNA for the CDR3: TGTGCCAGCAGTTTTATGGATGAAGCTTTCTTT.

This chain links TRBV5-1 with TRBJ1-2; D not resolved. Germline values: CDR1 SGHRS, CDR2 YFSETQ. V was cut by 0 bases and J by 5 bases, with 8 bases left in between. This CDR3 has 13 amino acids. The CDR3, as DNA: TGCGCCAGCAGCTTGGCCGAATTATATGGCTACACCTTC. Residues: CASSLAELYGYTF.

This clonotype was seen at least ten times. The V gene is TRBV5-1, the J gene TRBJ2-1, with 12 nucleotides matching TRBD2. After removal of 5 bases from V and 3 bases from J, the junction contained 6 bases not matched to a gene. CDR3 length: 16 residues. Looked up from germline, CDR1 is SGHRS and CDR2 is YFSETQ. CDR3 sequence reads: CASRLTSGGFYNEQFF. The CDR3 coding sequence is TGCGCCAGCAGATTGACTAGCGGGGGATTCTACAATGAGCAGTTCTTC.

The table lists this clonotype with a few counts. The junction differs from germline at one of its ends, possibly a read error. The chain has TRBV20-1 and TRBJ2-3; possible D gene TRBD2, 6 bases. CDR3 size: 16 residues. The germline V gene encodes CDR1 DFQATT and CDR2 SNEGSKA (reference sequence). The CDR3 region has the DNA TGCTGTGCTAGAGATTCTGAGCGGGCCCGCACAGATACGCAGTATTTT. Amino acids: CCARDSERARTDTQYF.

This clonotype has ten or more counts. The CDR3 DNA reads as TGCAGTGCTGCCCGGGACAGGGAGGGAGTTGGAGAGACCCAGTACTTC. This translates into CSAARDREGVGETQYF. V and J are TRBV20-1 and TRBJ2-5; TRBD1 aligns across 9 bases. This CDR3 is 16 amino acids long. The germline V gene has CDR1 DFQATT and CDR2 SNEGSKA (reference sequence). J was trimmed by 4 bases and V by 5 bases; bases with no gene match: 14.

The chain recombines TRBV2 with TRBJ1-2; no reliable D call. The V end was cut by 7 bases, the J end by 0 bases, with 15 bases between. Germline V gene sequence: CDR1 SNHLY, CDR2 FYNNEI. This CDR3 has 15 amino acids. The CDR3 DNA sequence: TGTGCCAGCATCGAAATGGACGGTGCTAACTATGGCTACACCTTC. Translated: CASIEMDGANYGYTF.

At least ten counts were recorded for this clonotype. This chain links TRBV5-1 with TRBJ1-6; D not certain. The germline gives CDR1 SGHRS, CDR2 YFSETQ. The germline V and J ends were trimmed by 3 bases and 6 bases, with 13 bases remaining between them. The CDR3 consists of 15 residues. CDR3 coding DNA: TGCGCCAGCAGCTCTCTGACCGGGTCTAATTCACCCCTCCACTTT. This sequence encodes CASSSLTGSNSPLHF.